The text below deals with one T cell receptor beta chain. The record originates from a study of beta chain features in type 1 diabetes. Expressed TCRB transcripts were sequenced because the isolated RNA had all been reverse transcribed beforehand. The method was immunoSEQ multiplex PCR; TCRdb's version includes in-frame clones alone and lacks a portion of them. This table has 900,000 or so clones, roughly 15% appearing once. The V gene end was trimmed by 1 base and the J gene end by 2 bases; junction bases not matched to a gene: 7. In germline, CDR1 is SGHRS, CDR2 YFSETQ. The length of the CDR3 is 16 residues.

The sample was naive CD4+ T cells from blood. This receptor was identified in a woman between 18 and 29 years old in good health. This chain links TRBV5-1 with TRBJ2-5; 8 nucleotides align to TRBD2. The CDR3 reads CASSLLLAGIQETQYF. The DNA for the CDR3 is TGCGCCAGCAGCTTGCTCCTAGCGGGTATTCAAGAGACCCAGTACTTC.